This entry describes one TCR beta chain. Per the original methods: Estimation of nucleated cell counts relied on the amplification of reference gene primers. Generated by immunoSEQ multiplex PCR, the TCRdb table keeps only in-frame clones and is missing some. V and J calls and clone size are given by that table; D and trimming were obtained from the DNA. The sample includes a few hundred thousand clones, roughly 87% of them seen just once. The data stem from a study of blood T cell repertoires in COVID-19. Study as a whole: The study drew acute and convalescent COVID-19 samples from the United States, Italy and Spain.

Individuals aged about 18 to 100 years were recruited from 24 US areas. Participant-given clinical history determined each cohort assignment. V lost 3 bases and J lost 4, with 7 bases in between. Germline CDR1 and CDR2: MGHDK and SYGVNS. This CDR3 spans 13 amino acids. The TCR comes from a woman aged 25-40 years who had recovered from COVID-19. This rearrangement joins TRBV25-1 to TRBJ1-5; D not resolved. The sequenced material came from PBMCs or T cells enriched from blood (not recorded which). CDR3 coding DNA: TGTGCCAGCAGTGACCGTTTTAATCAGCCCCAGCATTTT. It codes for CASSDRFNQPQHF.